These T cell receptor beta chains were read from a single sample in a study of cytomegalovirus exposure and HLA in healthy donors. Profiling relied on immunoSEQ multiplex PCR, and the TCRdb table lists in-frame clones only, not all of them. This sample's table has 50,000 or so clones. The sequenced material came from PBMCs. These receptors all stem from a woman in her thirties or forties in good health and CMV-seronegative. Each CDR3 is given with its conserved first and last residue. D genes are given only for firm matches.

j_gene: TRBJ2-1; v_gene: TRBV18; d_gene: .; CDR3aa: CASFPKTGRDNEQFF; CDR3nt: TGTGCCAGCTTTCCAAAGACAGGTAGGGACAATGAGCAGTTCTTC
j_gene: TRBJ2-1; v_gene: TRBV9; d_gene: TRBD2; CDR3aa: CASSVAPGLAGYNEQFF; CDR3nt: TGTGCCAGCAGCGTAGCCCCGGGACTAGCGGGCTACAATGAGCAGTTCTTC
j_gene: TRBJ1-2; v_gene: TRBV28; d_gene: TRBD1; CDR3aa: CASSLITTGVNGYTF; CDR3nt: TGTGCCAGCAGTTTAATTACGACAGGGGTAAACGGCTACACCTTC
j_gene: TRBJ1-6; v_gene: TRBV2; d_gene: .; CDR3aa: CASREGGHSPLHF; CDR3nt: TGTGCCAGCAGGGAGGGAGGCCATTCACCCCTCCACTTT
j_gene: TRBJ1-2; v_gene: TRBV18; d_gene: TRBD1; CDR3aa: CASSPPQGDEGYTF; CDR3nt: TGTGCCAGCTCACCCCCACAGGGGGATGAAGGCTACACCTTC
j_gene: TRBJ1-6; v_gene: TRBV5-1; d_gene: .; CDR3aa: CASSLERDSPLHF; CDR3nt: TGCGCCAGCAGCTTGGAGCGTGATTCACCCCTCCACTTT
j_gene: TRBJ1-1; v_gene: TRBV6-6; d_gene: TRBD1; CDR3aa: CAGRTGGPTEAFF; CDR3nt: TGTGCCGGCCGGACAGGGGGTCCCACTGAAGCTTTCTTT
j_gene: TRBJ2-7; v_gene: TRBV7-9; d_gene: .; CDR3aa: CASSTWEERAGQYF; CDR3nt: TGTGCCAGCAGCACCTGGGAAGAGAGGGCGGGGCAGTACTTC
j_gene: TRBJ1-2; v_gene: TRBV7-2; d_gene: TRBD1; CDR3aa: CASRGQGIHGYTF; CDR3nt: TGTGCCAGCAGAGGACAGGGGATACATGGCTACACCTTC
j_gene: TRBJ2-2; v_gene: TRBV30; d_gene: .; CDR3aa: CAWTRGPALNTGELFF; CDR3nt: TGTGCCTGGACCCGAGGCCCTGCCCTAAACACCGGGGAGCTGTTTTTT
j_gene: TRBJ2-7; v_gene: TRBV5-1; d_gene: TRBD2; CDR3aa: CASSPGLAHTYEQYF; CDR3nt: TGCGCCAGCAGCCCGGGACTAGCGCACACCTACGAGCAGTACTTC
j_gene: TRBJ2-5; v_gene: TRBV7-7; d_gene: TRBD1; CDR3aa: CASSLDGTGFGTQYF; CDR3nt: TGTGCCAGCAGCTTAGACGGGACAGGGTTTGGGACCCAGTACTTC
j_gene: TRBJ1-1; v_gene: TRBV18; d_gene: .; CDR3aa: CASSLTGRDTEAFF; CDR3nt: TGTGCCAGCTCCCTGACGGGGAGGGACACTGAAGCTTTCTTT
j_gene: TRBJ1-1; v_gene: TRBV7-9; d_gene: .; CDR3aa: CASSTGMNTEAFF; CDR3nt: TGTGCCAGCAGCACGGGGATGAACACTGAAGCTTTCTTT
j_gene: TRBJ2-4; v_gene: TRBV6-5; d_gene: TRBD2; CDR3aa: CASSYGSGGVIQYF; CDR3nt: TGTGCCAGCAGTTACGGTAGCGGGGGAGTCATTCAGTACTTC
j_gene: TRBJ2-5; v_gene: TRBV5-1; d_gene: TRBD1; CDR3aa: CASSFGTGIQETQYF; CDR3nt: TGCGCCAGCAGCTTCGGGACAGGGATACAAGAGACCCAGTACTTC
j_gene: TRBJ2-1; v_gene: TRBV19; d_gene: TRBD2; CDR3aa: CASSPVAGGGNEQFF; CDR3nt: TGTGCCAGTAGTCCTGTAGCGGGAGGAGGGAATGAGCAGTTCTTC
j_gene: TRBJ2-3; v_gene: TRBV18; d_gene: .; CDR3aa: CASSPSSTDTQYF; CDR3nt: TGTGCCAGCTCACCATCTTCCACAGATACGCAGTATTTT
j_gene: TRBJ1-1; v_gene: TRBV19; d_gene: TRBD1; CDR3aa: CASSSDRGLNTEDFF; CDR3nt: TGTGCCAGTAGTTCGGACAGGGGTTTGAACACTGAAGATTTCTTT
j_gene: TRBJ1-6; v_gene: TRBV6-8; d_gene: .; CDR3aa: CASSYGRLTPPLHF; CDR3nt: TGTGCCAGCAGTTACGGGCGCCTCACTCCCCCCCTCCACTTT
j_gene: TRBJ1-2; v_gene: TRBV18; d_gene: TRBD1; CDR3aa: CASSPGQGEDYGYTF; CDR3nt: TGTGCCAGCTCACCTGGACAGGGAGAAGACTATGGCTACACCTTC
j_gene: TRBJ1-1; v_gene: TRBV7-2; d_gene: .; CDR3aa: CASSSRGSDAEAFF; CDR3nt: TGTGCCAGCAGCTCCCGGGGGAGTGATGCTGAAGCTTTCTTT
j_gene: TRBJ1-1; v_gene: TRBV6-5; d_gene: .; CDR3aa: CASSSQGKDTEAFF; CDR3nt: TGTGCCAGCAGTAGTCAGGGAAAGGACACTGAAGCTTTCTTT